This T cell receptor (beta chain) comes out of a study of shared clonotypes between healthy human individuals (dated by TCRdb to the early 2020s). About the study as a whole: Two women and a few men aged 18 to 49 years were included in the cohort. For each donor, CD4 naive and CD4 memory were each given three plates, CD8 naive was given two plates, and CD8 memory was given one plate. To estimate repertoire size and how much clonotypes are shared between individuals, the study performed deep sequencing of blood TCR repertoires from a handful of healthy adults. Libraries were prepared and TCR repertoires were sequenced by different laboratories using diverse techniques, in order to increase sequencing depth and limit assay-specific biases. Per donor, leukapheresis produced somewhere between about 0.9 and 10 billion PBMCs. The full study reports these points: Naive subsets generally had larger estimated clonotype richness than memory subsets. Based on pairwise subsampling, the degree of clonotype sharing among donors was expected to be affected by sequencing depth. The small number of donors limited the genetic and exposure-history diversity represented. Only blood was sampled, and tissue TCR repertoires likely differ from those in blood. About 5% of naive CD4, 3% to 3.5% of naive CD8, about 2.1% of memory CD4, and 0.35% to 0.5% of memory CD8 clonotypes were shared across a few donors. Incomplete sequencing was indicated by rarefaction of sorted-subset datasets, despite the large sequencing depth. Compared with non-shared clonotypes, clonotypes shared by all four sorted-subset donors had higher generation probabilities.

CD8 naive samples were CD45RO-negative cells positively selected for CCR7, giving a CD45RA+CCR7+ population that excluded TemRA cells. Donors were healthy HIV-negative adults with no recently reported acute infections or vaccinations. Every donor was a Caucasian adult living in Nashville, Tennessee, USA. After blood collection by leukapheresis, PBMCs were isolated using Ficoll-Histopaque density gradient centrifugation and then cryopreserved in the vapor phase of liquid nitrogen. Analytical flow cytometry was used to check the purity and quantity of every magnetically sorted T cell population. From each sorted fraction, genomic DNA was isolated and quantified by UV absorbance on a Nanodrop 2000c. Details on this clone: Its antigen remains undetermined. Per-nucleotide qualities are absent, and no much larger clonotype sits a single base away.

In the germline V gene, CDR1 corresponds to MGHRA and CDR2 to YSYEKL. V loses 2 bases at its end and J loses 4 bases; junction bases beyond the gene matches: 5. The CDR3 spans 16 residues, from the cysteine through the phenylalanine. Only the CDR3 region is kept as DNA, spanning 48 bases read in frame from base 1. Using the deep immunoSEQ assay, multiplex PCR amplified TCR CDR3 regions from genomic DNA. Extracted genomic DNA from each cell subset was distributed evenly across all wells of several immunoSEQ 96-well plates, and each plate was treated as a replicate. For sorted subsets, each replicate PCR was loaded with 200 to 250 ng genomic DNA, equivalent to some 27,000 T cell genomes. The purified libraries were quantified using a Qubit 3.0 fluorometer, sized with a Bioanalyzer 2100, and then quantified again using the KAPA Library Quantification kit. Each immunoSEQ 96-well plate was sequenced on its own single-read 150-cycle Illumina NextSeq 550 flow cell. In the paper's pipeline: The immunoSEQ output contained only junctional sequences without quality scores, so filtering could not match that applied to full-length reads. To assign V/J genes and CDR3, sequences were annotated against IMGT germline references using PyIR, a Python wrapper for IgBLAST v1.9. Reads were filtered out if the reads had weak V/J assignments (E-value above 1e-6), no CDR3, stop codons, out-of-frame junctions, or ambiguous translated residues. V3J clonotypes were defined by identical inferred V gene, J gene, and CDR3 amino acid sequence. Percentage overlap between repertoires was computed as shared unique clonotypes divided by the size of the smaller repertoire. Repertoire richness was assessed with RTK rarefaction, the Chao1 estimator, and Recon v2.1 estimates of unobserved clonotypes. Generation probabilities were computed with OLGA for all TCRbeta clonotypes obtained by the gDNA method from several donors. Drawn from immuneACCESS, this table holds only the in-frame rearrangements with V and J called that TCRdb kept. Clones are partly lost; checked studies trace under half to an unresolved V gene and leave the rest unexplained. V and J calls and clone size are those listed in that table; D and trimming were worked out from the DNA. This sample holds over 2,000,000 clones; about 94% were observed only once. Around 1.7% of the sample lies in the top ten.

The sequence joins TRBV4-1 to TRBJ2-6; the junction holds 7 bases that match TRBD1. The receptor comes from a man between 18 and 29 years old in good health. Some clones in this sample may be carry-over from other donors' samples. The sample comprised naive CD8+ T cells from PBMCs. In the paper's terms, the cell subset or site label means: CD45RA+CCR7+. The bases read TGCGCCAGCAGCCAACCTGACAGGGCCGGGGCCAACGTCCTGACTTTC. The translation is CASSQPDRAGANVLTF.